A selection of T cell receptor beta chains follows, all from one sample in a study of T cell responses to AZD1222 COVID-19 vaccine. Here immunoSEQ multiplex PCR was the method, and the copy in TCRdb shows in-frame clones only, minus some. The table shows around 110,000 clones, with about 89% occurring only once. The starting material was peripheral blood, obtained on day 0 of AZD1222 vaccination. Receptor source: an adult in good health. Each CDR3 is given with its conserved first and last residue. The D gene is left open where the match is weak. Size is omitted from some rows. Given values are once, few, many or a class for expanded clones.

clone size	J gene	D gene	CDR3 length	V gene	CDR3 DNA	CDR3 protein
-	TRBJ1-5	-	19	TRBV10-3	TGTGCCATCAGTGAGTCGTCCCACGGGGGGGGCGTGGGCAATCAGCCCCAGCATTTT	CAISESSHGGGVGNQPQHF
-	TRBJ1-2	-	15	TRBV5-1	TGCGCCAGCAGCTTGGGGCAGGGGACCTCCTATGGCTACACCTTC	CASSLGQGTSYGYTF
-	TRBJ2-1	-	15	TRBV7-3	TGTGCCAGCAGCTTAACAGTCAACTCCTACAATGAGCAGTTCTTC	CASSLTVNSYNEQFF
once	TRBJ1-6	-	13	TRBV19	TGTGCCAGTAGTGCACAAAAGGTTGGGCCCCTCCACTTT	CASSAQKVGPLHF
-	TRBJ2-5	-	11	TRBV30	TGTGCCTGGAGAGTGGGCGAGACCCAGTACTTC	CAWRVGETQYF
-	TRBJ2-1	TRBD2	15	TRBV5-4	TGTGCCAGCAGACGTGCGGGAGGGCCCTACAATGAGCAGTTCTTC	CASRRAGGPYNEQFF
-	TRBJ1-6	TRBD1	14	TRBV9	TGTGCCAGCAGCGCAGGGACAGGTGTGCCACCCCTCCACTTT	CASSAGTGVPPLHF
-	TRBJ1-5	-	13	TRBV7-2	TGTGCCAGCAGCTCTACCCCCTTTCAGCCCCAGCATTTT	CASSSTPFQPQHF
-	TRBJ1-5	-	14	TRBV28	TGTGCCAGCAGTTTACGACGTCAGGCCAGTCCCCAGCATTTT	CASSLRRQASPQHF
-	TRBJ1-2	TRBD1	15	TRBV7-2	TGTGCCAGCAGCTCGTCTCCGGGGACAGGACTCGGTCTTTTCTTC	CASSSSPGTGLGLFF
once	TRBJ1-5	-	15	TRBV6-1	TGTGCCAGCAGTGAAGAGACAGGAAAGAATCAGCCCCAGCATTTT	CASSEETGKNQPQHF
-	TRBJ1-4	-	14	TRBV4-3	TGCGCCAGCAGCCCCACGGGGGTATCTGAAAAACTGTTTTTT	CASSPTGVSEKLFF
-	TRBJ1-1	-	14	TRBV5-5	TGTGCCAGCAGCTTGGACGGGATGAACACTGAAGCTTTCTTT	CASSLDGMNTEAFF
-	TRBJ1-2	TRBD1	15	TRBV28	TGTGCCAGCAGTCCCCGGACAGGGGGGAGCTATGGCTACACCTTC	CASSPRTGGSYGYTF
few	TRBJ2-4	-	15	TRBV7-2	TGTGCCAGCAGCTTAGGTTCGGGCAGGCCGTCGAGTCAGTACTTC	CASSLGSGRPSSQYF
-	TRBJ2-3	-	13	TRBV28	TGTGCCAGCTTAGGGGAAGTTGCAGATACGCAGTATTTT	CASLGEVADTQYF
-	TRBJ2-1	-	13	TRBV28	TGTGCCAGCAGTCTCTCTTCGCACAATGAGCAGTTCTTC	CASSLSSHNEQFF
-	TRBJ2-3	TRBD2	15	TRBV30	TGTGCCTGTGGACTAGCGGGGACTAGCACAGATACGCAGTATTTT	CACGLAGTSTDTQYF
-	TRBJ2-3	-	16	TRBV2	TGTGCCAGCAGTTGGGGCCTACAGCTTAGCACAGATACGCAGTATTTT	CASSWGLQLSTDTQYF
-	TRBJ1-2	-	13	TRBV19	TGTGCCAGTAGTCTAGGGGGTAACTATGGCTACACCTTC	CASSLGGNYGYTF
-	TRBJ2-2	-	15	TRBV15	TGTGCCATCAGTCGGAGTCAGGGCGACACCGGGGAGCTGTTTTTT	CAISRSQGDTGELFF
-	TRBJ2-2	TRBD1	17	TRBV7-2	TGTGCCAGCAGCCCCCGGACAGGGGCCCTGAACACCGGGGAGCTGTTTTTT	CASSPRTGALNTGELFF
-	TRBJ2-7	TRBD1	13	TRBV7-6	TGTGCCAGCCAAGGGGGCGCGGTAAGCGAGCAGTACTTC	CASQGGAVSEQYF
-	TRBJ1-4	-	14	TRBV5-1	TGCGCCAGCAGCTTAGACAGACGTAATGAAAAACTGTTTTTT	CASSLDRRNEKLFF
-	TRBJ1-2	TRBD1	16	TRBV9	TGTGCCAGCAGCGTAGGTGGGACAGGGGGCGTCTATGGCTACACCTTC	CASSVGGTGGVYGYTF
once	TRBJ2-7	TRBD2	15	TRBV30	TGTGCCTGGAGTGCTCGGCTGGCGGGAGCGTCCGAGCAGTACTTC	CAWSARLAGASEQYF
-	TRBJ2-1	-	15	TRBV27	TGTGCCAGCAGGCCAGGGTCCTTCGGTGCAGGTGAGCAGTTCTTC	CASRPGSFGAGEQFF
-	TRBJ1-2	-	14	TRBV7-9	TGTGCCAGCAGCTTGAGTTCCCCCCACTATGGCTACACCTTC	CASSLSSPHYGYTF
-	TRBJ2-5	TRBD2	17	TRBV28	TGTGCCAGCAGCCCTAGCCTAGCGGGGGGAGCGAAAGAGACCCAGTACTTC	CASSPSLAGGAKETQYF
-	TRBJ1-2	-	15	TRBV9	TGTGCCAGCAGCGTAGTGTCAACGGCATCGCATGGCTACACCTTC	CASSVVSTASHGYTF
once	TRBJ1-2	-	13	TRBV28	TGTGCCAGCAGTTTGGTAGGGCTGTATGGCTACACCTTC	CASSLVGLYGYTF
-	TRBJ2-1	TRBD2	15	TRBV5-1	TGCGCCAGCAGCGGAGCGGGGAGCTCCTACAATGAGCAGTTCTTC	CASSGAGSSYNEQFF
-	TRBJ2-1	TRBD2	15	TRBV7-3	TGTGCCAGCAGCTGGGGACTAGCGGGAGAACGTGAGCAGTTCTTC	CASSWGLAGEREQFF
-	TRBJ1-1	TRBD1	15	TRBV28	TGTGCCAGCGGCGGAGGGGGGACAGGGAACACTGAAGCTTTCTTT	CASGGGGTGNTEAFF
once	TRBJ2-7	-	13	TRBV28	TGTGCCAGCAGTTCCCCTTCCAGGGGCGAGCAGTACTTC	CASSSPSRGEQYF
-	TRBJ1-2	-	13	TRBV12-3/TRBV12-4	TGTGCCAGCAATCAAATTCCTAACTATGGCTACACCTTC	CASNQIPNYGYTF
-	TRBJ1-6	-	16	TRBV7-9	TGTGCCAGCAGCTTAGAACTTAGTGGGAGCGGCACACCCCTCCACTTT	CASSLELSGSGTPLHF
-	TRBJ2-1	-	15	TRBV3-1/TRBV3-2	TGTGCCAGCAGCCAAGGGGGGTGTGGGTACAATGAGCAGTTCTTC	CASSQGGCGYNEQFF
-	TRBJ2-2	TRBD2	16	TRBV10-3	TGTGCCATCAGTGGACTAGCGGCTACGAACACCGGGGAGCTGTTTTTT	CAISGLAATNTGELFF
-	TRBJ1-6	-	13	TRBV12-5	TGTGCTAGTGGCTTACAGAATAATTCACCCCTCCACTTT	CASGLQNNSPLHF
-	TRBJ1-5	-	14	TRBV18	TGTGCCAGCTCACCCCCGGGGGAAAGGCAGCCCCAGCATTTT	CASSPPGERQPQHF
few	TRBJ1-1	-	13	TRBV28	TGTGCCAGCAGTTTATTGCGAAACACTGAAGCTTTCTTT	CASSLLRNTEAFF
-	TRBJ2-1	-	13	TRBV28	TGTGCCACGGGACCGCAACCATACAATGAGCAGTTCTTC	CATGPQPYNEQFF
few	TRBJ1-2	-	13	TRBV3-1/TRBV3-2	TGTGCCAGCAGCCAAGGGGACGGCTATGGCTACACCTTC	CASSQGDGYGYTF
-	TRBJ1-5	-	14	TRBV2	TGTGCCAGCAGTGGGCAGGGTCGGTATCAGCCCCAGCATTTT	CASSGQGRYQPQHF